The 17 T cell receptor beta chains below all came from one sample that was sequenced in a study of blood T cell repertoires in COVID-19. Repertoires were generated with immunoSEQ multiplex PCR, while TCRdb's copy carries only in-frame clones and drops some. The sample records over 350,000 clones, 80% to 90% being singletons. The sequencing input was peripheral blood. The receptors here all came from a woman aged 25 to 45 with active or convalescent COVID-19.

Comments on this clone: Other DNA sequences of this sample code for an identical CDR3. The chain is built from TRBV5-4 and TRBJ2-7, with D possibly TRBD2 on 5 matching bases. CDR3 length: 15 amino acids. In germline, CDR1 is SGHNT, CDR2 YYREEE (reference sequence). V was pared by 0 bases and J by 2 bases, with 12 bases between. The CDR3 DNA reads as TGTGCCAGCAGCTTGGGTCTAGCAGGTACCTACGAGCAGTACTTC. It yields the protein CASSLGLAGTYEQYF.

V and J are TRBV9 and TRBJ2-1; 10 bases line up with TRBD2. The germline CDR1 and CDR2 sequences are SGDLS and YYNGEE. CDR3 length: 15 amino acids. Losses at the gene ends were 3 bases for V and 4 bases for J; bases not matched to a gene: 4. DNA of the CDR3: TGTGCCAGCAGCGGGAGCGGGGGGGATTACAATGAGCAGTTCTTC. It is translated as CASSGSGGDYNEQFF.

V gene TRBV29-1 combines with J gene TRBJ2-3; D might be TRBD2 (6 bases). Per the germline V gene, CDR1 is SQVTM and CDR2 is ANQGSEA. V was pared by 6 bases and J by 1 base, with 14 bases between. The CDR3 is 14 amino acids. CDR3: CSVAGLAGTDTQYF. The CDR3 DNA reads TGCAGCGTGGCGGGGCTAGCAGGCACAGATACGCAGTATTTT.

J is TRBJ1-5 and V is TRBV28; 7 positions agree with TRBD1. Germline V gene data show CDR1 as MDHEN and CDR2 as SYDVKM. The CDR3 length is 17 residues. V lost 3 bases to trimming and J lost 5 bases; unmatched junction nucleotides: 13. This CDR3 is CASSLTLQGLRHQPQHF. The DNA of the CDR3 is TGTGCCAGCAGTTTGACGTTACAGGGGCTTCGACATCAGCCCCAGCATTTT.

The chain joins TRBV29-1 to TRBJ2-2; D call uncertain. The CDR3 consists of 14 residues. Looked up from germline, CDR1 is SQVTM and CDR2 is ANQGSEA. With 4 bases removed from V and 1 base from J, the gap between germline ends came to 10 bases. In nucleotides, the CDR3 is TGCAGCGTTGGAAGGTCAGGGAACACCGGGGAGCTGTTTTTT. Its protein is CSVGRSGNTGELFF.

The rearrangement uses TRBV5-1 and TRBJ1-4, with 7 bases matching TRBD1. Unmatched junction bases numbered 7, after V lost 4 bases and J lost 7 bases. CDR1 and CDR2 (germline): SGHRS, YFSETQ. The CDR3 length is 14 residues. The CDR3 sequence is CASSPGQDFEKLFF. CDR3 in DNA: TGCGCCAGCAGCCCTGGACAGGATTTTGAAAAACTGTTTTTT.

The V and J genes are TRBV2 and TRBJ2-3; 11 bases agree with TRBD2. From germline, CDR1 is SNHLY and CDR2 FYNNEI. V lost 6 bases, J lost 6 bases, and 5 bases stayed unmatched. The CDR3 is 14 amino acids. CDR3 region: CASRGLAGGDTQYF. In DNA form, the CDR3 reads TGTGCCAGCAGGGGCTTAGCGGGGGGGGATACGCAGTATTTT.

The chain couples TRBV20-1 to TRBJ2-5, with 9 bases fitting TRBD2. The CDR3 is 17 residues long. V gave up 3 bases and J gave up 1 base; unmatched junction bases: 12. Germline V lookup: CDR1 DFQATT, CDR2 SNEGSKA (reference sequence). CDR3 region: CSASLREGLRSQETQYF. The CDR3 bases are TGCAGTGCTAGTTTGCGGGAGGGCCTACGGTCCCAAGAGACCCAGTACTTC.

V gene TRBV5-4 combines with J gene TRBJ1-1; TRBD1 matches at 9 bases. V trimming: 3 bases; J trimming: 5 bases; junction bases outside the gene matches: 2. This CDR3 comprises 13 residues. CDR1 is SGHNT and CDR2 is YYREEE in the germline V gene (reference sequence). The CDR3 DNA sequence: TGTGCCAGCAGCTCGACAGGGGGGACTGAAGCTTTCTTT. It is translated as CASSSTGGTEAFF. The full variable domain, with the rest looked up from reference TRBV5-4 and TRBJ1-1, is ETGVTQSPTHLIKTRGQQVTLRCSSQSGHNTVSWYQQALGQGPQFIFQYYREEENGRGNFPPRFSGLQFPNYSSELNVNALELDDSALYLCASSSTGGTEAFFGQGTRLTVV.

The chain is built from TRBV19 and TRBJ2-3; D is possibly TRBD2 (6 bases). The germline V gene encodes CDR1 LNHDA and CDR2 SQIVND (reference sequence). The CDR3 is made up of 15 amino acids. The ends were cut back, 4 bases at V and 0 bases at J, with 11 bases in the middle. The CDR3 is CASSKVAGSTDTQYF. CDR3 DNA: TGTGCCAGTAGTAAGGTGGCGGGGAGCACAGATACGCAGTATTTT.

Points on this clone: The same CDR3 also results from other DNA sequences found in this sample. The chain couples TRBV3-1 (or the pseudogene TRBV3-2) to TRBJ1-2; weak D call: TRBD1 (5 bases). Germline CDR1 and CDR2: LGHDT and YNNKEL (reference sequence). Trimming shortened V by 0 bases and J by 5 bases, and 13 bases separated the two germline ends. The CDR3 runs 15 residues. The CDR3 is CASSQEGTLRYGYTF. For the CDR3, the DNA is TGTGCCAGCAGCCAAGAGGGGACTCTTAGGTATGGCTACACCTTC.

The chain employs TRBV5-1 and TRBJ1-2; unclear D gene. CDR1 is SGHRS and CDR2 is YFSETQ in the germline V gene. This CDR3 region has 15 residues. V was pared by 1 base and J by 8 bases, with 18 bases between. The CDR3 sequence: CASSLWFSDGSGYTF. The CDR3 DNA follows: TGCGCCAGCAGCTTGTGGTTTTCCGACGGGTCCGGCTACACCTTC.

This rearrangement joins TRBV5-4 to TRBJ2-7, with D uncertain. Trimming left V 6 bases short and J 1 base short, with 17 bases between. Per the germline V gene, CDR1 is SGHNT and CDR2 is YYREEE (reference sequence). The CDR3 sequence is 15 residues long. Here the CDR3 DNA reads TGTGCCAGCACCGTACTCGAATCTCCATCCTACGAGCAGTACTTC. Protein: CASTVLESPSYEQYF.

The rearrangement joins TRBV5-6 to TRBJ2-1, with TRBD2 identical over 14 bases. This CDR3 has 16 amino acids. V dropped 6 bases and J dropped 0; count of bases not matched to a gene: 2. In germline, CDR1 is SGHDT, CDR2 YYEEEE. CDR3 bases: TGTGCCAGCACCGGGACTAGCGGGAGCTCCTACAATGAGCAGTTCTTC. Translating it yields CASTGTSGSSYNEQFF.

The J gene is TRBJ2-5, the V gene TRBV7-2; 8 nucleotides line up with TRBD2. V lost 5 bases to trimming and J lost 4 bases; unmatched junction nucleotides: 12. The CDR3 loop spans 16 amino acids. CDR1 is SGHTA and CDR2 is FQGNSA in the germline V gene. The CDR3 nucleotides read TGTGCCAGCAGCCCCGGGGGAGCGGGAGAGTCAGAGACCCAGTACTTC. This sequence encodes CASSPGGAGESETQYF.

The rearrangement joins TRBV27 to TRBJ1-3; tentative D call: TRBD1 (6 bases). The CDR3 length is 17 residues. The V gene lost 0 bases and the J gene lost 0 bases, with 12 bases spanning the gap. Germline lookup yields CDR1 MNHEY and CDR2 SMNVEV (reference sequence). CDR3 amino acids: CASSLSYRVNSGNTIYF. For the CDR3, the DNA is TGTGCCAGCAGTTTATCGTACAGGGTAAACTCTGGAAACACCATATATTTT.

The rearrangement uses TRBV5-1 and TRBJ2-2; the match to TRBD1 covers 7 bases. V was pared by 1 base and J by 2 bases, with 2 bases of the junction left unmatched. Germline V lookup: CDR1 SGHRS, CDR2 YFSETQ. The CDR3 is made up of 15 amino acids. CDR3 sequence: CASSLPGGNTGELFF. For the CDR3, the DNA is TGCGCCAGCAGCTTGCCAGGGGGAAACACCGGGGAGCTGTTTTTT.